Listed here are 15 T cell receptor beta chains from one sample, sequenced in a study of OX40 agonist ivuxolimab in advanced cancers. Produced via immunoSEQ multiplex PCR; TCRdb's table is partial and in-frame only. The sample contains some 20,000 clones, around 80% of which appear only once. This sample comprised CD4+ or CD8+ T cells sorted from blood, obtained in a trial of the OX40 agonist ivuxolimab. The receptors shown here come from an adult with an advanced solid tumor such as melanoma, head and neck, liver or kidney cancer.

V is TRBV7-8 and J is TRBJ1-1; D remains ambiguous. The CDR3 runs 14 residues. Germline CDR1 SGHVS, CDR2 FQNEAQ. Trimming took 0 bases from V and 4 from J, leaving 9 bases between them. The CDR3 protein is CASSLAPGSTEAFF. The CDR3 DNA follows: TGTGCCAGCAGCTTAGCACCGGGAAGCACTGAAGCTTTCTTT.

The genes are TRBV2 and TRBJ2-7; the D gene is possibly TRBD1 (6 bases). Deletions cut 5 bases from V and 4 bases from J, with 9 bases between. Germline loops: CDR1 SNHLY, CDR2 FYNNEI. The CDR3 is made up of 12 amino acids. DNA of the CDR3: TGTGCCAGCAGTCCTACAGGGTACGAGCAGTACTTC. It yields the protein CASSPTGYEQYF.

The V and J genes are TRBV7-8 and TRBJ2-5; D is possibly TRBD2 (7 bases). This CDR3 contains 14 residues. From germline, CDR1 is SGHVS and CDR2 FQNEAQ. V was cut by 7 bases and J by 5 bases, with 17 bases left in between. CDR3 nucleotides: TGTGCCAGCAACTGGGGGGGCACGCACGAGACCCAGTACTTC. This gives the protein CASNWGGTHETQYF. The complete variable domain, with remaining parts taken from reference TRBV7-8 and TRBJ2-5, reads GAGVSQSPRYKVAKRGQDVALRCDPISGHVSLFWYQQALGQGPEFLTYFQNEAQLDKSGLPSDRFFAERPEGSVSTLKIQRTQQEDSAVYLCASNWGGTHETQYFGPGTRLLVL.

In DNA form, the CDR3 reads TGTGCCAGCAGCTTTCCGCTTAGAGAAGAGACCCAGTACTTC. This sequence encodes CASSFPLREETQYF. This chain uses TRBV5-6 with TRBJ2-5; D gene unclear. Trimming shortened V by 2 bases and J by 3 bases, and 11 bases separated the two germline ends. CDR1 is SGHDT and CDR2 is YYEEEE in the germline V gene. The length of the CDR3 is 14 residues.

The chain has TRBV27 and TRBJ2-7; 7 bases map to TRBD1. The CDR3 is made up of 16 amino acids. V lost 5 bases to trimming and J lost 2 bases; unmatched junction nucleotides: 12. Germline CDR1 is MNHEY and CDR2 is SMNVEV (reference sequence). The CDR3 protein is CASSPAQGVGAYEQYF. The CDR3 DNA follows: TGTGCCAGCAGTCCAGCGCAGGGGGTTGGGGCCTACGAGCAGTACTTC.

The rearrangement links TRBV7-2 to TRBJ2-7, with D tentatively TRBD1 or TRBD2 (5 bases each). Germline CDR1 is SGHTA and CDR2 is FQGNSA. V lost 3 bases and J 3 bases, leaving 15 bases between the germline ends. This CDR3 has 15 residues. CDR3 sequence reads: CASSLGTDIGYEQYF. In nucleotides, the CDR3 is TGTGCCAGCAGCTTGGGGACGGACATTGGCTACGAGCAGTACTTC.

The J gene is TRBJ1-2, the V gene TRBV21-1. TRBV21-1 is recorded as a pseudogene. The CDR3 contains 15 residues. CDR3 DNA sequence: TGTGCCAGCAGCAAATCCGGGCCAGCTAACTATGGCTACACCTTC. It encodes CASSKSGPANYGYTF.

V and J are TRBV4-1 and TRBJ2-7, with D possibly being TRBD2 (6 bases). This CDR3 region has 14 residues. Between the trimmed V and J ends, which lost 3 bases and 6 bases, there was a span of 15 bases. CDR1 is MGHRA, CDR2 YSYEKL, per germline. The CDR3 sequence: CASSQPELAPEQYF. CDR3 nucleotides: TGCGCCAGCAGCCAGCCGGAACTAGCCCCCGAGCAGTACTTC.

The chain combines TRBV5-1 with TRBJ1-1, with a weak D call TRBD1 (6 bases). V lost 0 bases to trimming and J lost 5 bases, with 14 bases between them. The CDR3 is 15 amino acids. Germline CDR1 reads SGHRS; CDR2 reads YFSETQ. The CDR3: CASSLGVRGWTEAFF. CDR3 nucleotides: TGCGCCAGCAGCTTGGGGGTCAGGGGTTGGACTGAAGCTTTCTTT. The full variable domain, in which reference TRBV5-1 and TRBJ1-1 provide the parts outside the CDR3, is KAGVTQTPRYLIKTRGQQVTLSCSPISGHRSVSWYQQTPGQGLQFLFEYFSETQRNKGNFPGRFSGRQFSNSRSEMNVSTLELGDSALYLCASSLGVRGWTEAFFGQGTRLTVV.

The chain combines TRBV7-9 with TRBJ2-5; D unresolved. The germline CDR1 and CDR2 sequences are SEHNR and FQNEAQ (reference sequence). The CDR3 is 15 amino acids. V lost 1 base, J lost 5 bases, and 14 bases lay in between. The CDR3 region has the DNA TGTGCCAGCAGCTTAGGTTACCTCCCGCTTGAGACCCAGTACTTC. This encodes CASSLGYLPLETQYF. Full variable domain (outside the CDR3, taken from reference TRBV7-9 and TRBJ2-5): DTGVSQNPRHKITKRGQNVTFRCDPISEHNRLYWYRQTLGQGPEFLTYFQNEAQLEKSRLLSDRFSAERPKGSFSTLEIQRTEQGDSAMYLCASSLGYLPLETQYFGPGTRLLVL.

The gene calls are TRBV4-3 and TRBJ1-6; 7 bases are a match to TRBD1. The CDR3 length is 16 residues. V shed 1 base and J 7 bases; nucleotides not matched to a gene: 7. Germline-derived CDR1 and CDR2 are LGHNA and YSLEER. DNA for the CDR3: TGCGCCAGCAGCCAAGGCTACAGGGGAGGAAATTCACCCCTCCACTTT. The encoded protein is CASSQGYRGGNSPLHF.

This chain connects TRBV7-9 to TRBJ2-7, with D perhaps TRBD1 (5 bases). Germline CDR1 reads SEHNR; CDR2 reads FQNEAQ (reference sequence). The V end was cut by 7 bases, the J end by 3 bases, with 10 bases between. The CDR3 loop spans 12 amino acids. As DNA, the CDR3 is TGTGCCAGCACCCTGGACAACTACGAGCAGTACTTC. Its translation: CASTLDNYEQYF.

This clone was observed a few times. This CDR3 is CASSFPPPTGSRYGYTF. Written as DNA, the CDR3 is TGTGCCAGCAGCTTCCCCCCGCCGACAGGGTCGCGCTATGGCTACACCTTC. This chain connects TRBV5-6 to TRBJ1-2, with 7 positions matching TRBD1. V gave up 2 bases and J gave up 4 bases; unmatched junction bases: 14. Germline lookup yields CDR1 SGHDT and CDR2 YYEEEE. The CDR3 runs 17 residues. The full variable domain, in which reference TRBV5-6 and TRBJ1-2 provide the parts outside the CDR3, is DAGVTQSPTHLIKTRGQQVTLRCSPKSGHDTVSWYQQALGQGPQFIFQYYEEEERQRGNFPDRFSGHQFPNYSSELNVNALLLGDSALYLCASSFPPPTGSRYGYTFGSGTRLTVV.

The V call is TRBV13, the J call TRBJ2-5; D might be TRBD1 (5 bases). Germline loops: CDR1 PRHDT, CDR2 FYEKMQ (reference sequence). The CDR3 runs 15 residues. V lost 2 bases, J lost 5 bases, and 15 bases lay in between. The CDR3, as DNA: TGTGCCAGCAGCTTAAAGGGCGGCCCAGGGGAGACCCAGTACTTC. Its protein product is CASSLKGGPGETQYF.

The J gene is TRBJ2-2, the V gene TRBV4-3; D uncertain. V lost 0 bases and J 1 base, leaving 9 bases between the germline ends. The CDR3 is made up of 16 amino acids. Germline CDR1 LGHNA, CDR2 YSLEER. The CDR3 region has the DNA TGCGCCAGCAGCCAAGATGGGGAAGTGAACACCGGGGAGCTGTTTTTT. As protein: CASSQDGEVNTGELFF.